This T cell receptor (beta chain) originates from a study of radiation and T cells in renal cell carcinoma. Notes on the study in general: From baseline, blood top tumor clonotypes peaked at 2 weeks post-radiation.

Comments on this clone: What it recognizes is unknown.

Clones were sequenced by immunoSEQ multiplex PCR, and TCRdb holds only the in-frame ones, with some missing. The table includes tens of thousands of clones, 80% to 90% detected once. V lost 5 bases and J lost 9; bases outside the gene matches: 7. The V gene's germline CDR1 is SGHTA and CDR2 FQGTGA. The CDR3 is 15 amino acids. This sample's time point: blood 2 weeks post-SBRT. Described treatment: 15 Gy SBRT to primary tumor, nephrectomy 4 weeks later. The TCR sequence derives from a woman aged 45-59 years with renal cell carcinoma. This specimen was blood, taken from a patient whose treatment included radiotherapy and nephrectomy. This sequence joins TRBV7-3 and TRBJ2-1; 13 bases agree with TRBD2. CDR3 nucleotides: TGTGCCAGCAGCCCACTAGCGGGAGGGCCGGGTGAGCAGTTCTTC. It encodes CASSPLAGGPGEQFF.